Each of the 8 T cell receptor beta chains below was sequenced from the same sample in a study of T cell responses to AZD1222 COVID-19 vaccine. Libraries were prepared by immunoSEQ multiplex PCR; TCRdb keeps only in-frame clonotypes and omits some of them. The top ten clones hold about 7% of a sample with 100,000 to 150,000 clones, just over 90% of them seen once. The sequenced sample was peripheral blood, obtained on day 0 of AZD1222 vaccination. The receptor set was obtained from an adult in good health.

This clone appeared once. The rearrangement uses TRBV10-3 and TRBJ2-1; 7 bases agree with TRBD1. CDR1 ENHRY and CDR2 SYGVKD come from the germline V gene. V was pared by 2 bases and J by 2 bases, with 3 bases of the junction left unmatched. The CDR3 length is 15 residues. CDR3 nucleotide sequence: TGTGCCATCAGTGAGACAGGACAGGCCTACAATGAGCAGTTCTTC. It codes for CAISETGQAYNEQFF.

The V and J genes are TRBV5-8 and TRBJ2-3; D may be TRBD1 (6 bases). Germline CDR1 SGHTS, CDR2 YDEGEE. The length of the CDR3 is 15 residues. V was cut by 4 bases and J by 2 bases, with 14 bases left in between. CDR3 amino acids: CASSPRDTNTDTQYF. As DNA, the CDR3 is TGTGCCAGCAGCCCCAGGGACACCAACACAGATACGCAGTATTTT.

The chain combines TRBV29-1 with TRBJ2-7, with 7 nucleotides matching TRBD1. V shed 7 bases and J 6 bases; nucleotides not matched to a gene: 6. The CDR3 contains 11 residues. Germline V gene sequence: CDR1 SQVTM, CDR2 ANQGSEA. This CDR3 is CSASTGTEQYF. CDR3 nucleotide sequence: TGCAGCGCATCGACAGGGACCGAGCAGTACTTC.

V is TRBV28 and J is TRBJ1-1; D is unclear. This CDR3 region has 11 residues. V shed 8 bases and J shed 7 bases, with 11 bases lying between them. Germline V CDR1 and CDR2: MDHEN, SYDVKM. CDR3 loop: CASGTHIEAFF. The DNA of the CDR3 is TGTGCCAGCGGTACACACATTGAAGCTTTCTTT.

This clone was counted once. V is TRBV27 and J is TRBJ1-5; TRBD1 is a possible D gene (5 bases). This CDR3 is built from 12 residues. V gave up 6 bases and J gave up 6 bases, with 9 bases separating them. The germline gives CDR1 MNHEY, CDR2 SMNVEV (reference sequence). As DNA, the CDR3 is TGTGCCAGCAGAAGTGGGGGTCAGCCCCAGCATTTT. It codes for CASRSGGQPQHF.

The chain is built from TRBV19 and TRBJ2-2; D gene unclear. Trimming removed 5 bases from V and 8 bases from J, with 15 bases in between. The CDR3 contains 14 residues. In germline, CDR1 is LNHDA, CDR2 SQIVND (reference sequence). The CDR3 bases are TGTGCCAGTAGTTCAAACGGCCAACTTGGGGAGCTGTTTTTT. Its protein product is CASSSNGQLGELFF.

The rearrangement uses TRBV5-1 and TRBJ2-5, with D perhaps matching TRBD2 (5 bases). CDR3 size: 15 residues. V lost 0 bases and J 4 bases, leaving 13 bases between the germline ends. Germline values: CDR1 SGHRS, CDR2 YFSETQ. DNA for the CDR3: TGCGCCAGCAGCTTGGTTGCGGGTAAGGGAGAGACCCAGTACTTC. Its translation: CASSLVAGKGETQYF. Full variable domain (missing parts from reference TRBV5-1 and TRBJ2-5): KAGVTQTPRYLIKTRGQQVTLSCSPISGHRSVSWYQQTPGQGLQFLFEYFSETQRNKGNFPGRFSGRQFSNSRSEMNVSTLELGDSALYLCASSLVAGKGETQYFGPGTRLLVL.

The V gene is TRBV7-9, the J gene TRBJ2-7; possible D gene TRBD1, 6 bases. The length of the CDR3 is 15 residues. V dropped 6 bases and J dropped 3 bases, with 18 bases sitting between them. Germline V gene data show CDR1 as SEHNR and CDR2 as FQNEAQ (reference sequence). The CDR3: CASSFSSGHNYEQYF. CDR3 nucleotides: TGTGCCAGCAGTTTTAGTTCGGGACATAACTACGAGCAGTACTTC.